These 20 T cell receptor beta chains were all obtained from the same sample, sequenced in a study of identical twins. TCRdb redid the calling of the 5' RACE reads with MiXCR, one entry per CDR3 protein. The sample lists around 1.7 million distinct CDR3 sequences; 25% to 35% were seen once. The specimen sequenced was cord blood. These receptors all stem from a newborn girl in good health.

This clonotype was seen at least ten times. DNA of the CDR3: TGTGCCAGCAGCCAAGGGGTTGGTATCTACGAGCAGTACTTC. It yields the protein CASSQGVGIYEQYF. V is TRBV4-2 and J is TRBJ2-7, with D hard to call. The length of the CDR3 is 14 residues. Trimming took off 1 base at V and 3 bases at J, with 10 bases between the two ends. Germline assignment: CDR1 LGHNA and CDR2 YNFKEQ.

The V call is TRBV15, the J call TRBJ1-1, with D possibly TRBD1 on 6 matching bases. V lost 1 base and J lost 1, with 7 bases in between. This CDR3 region has 14 residues. Germline V CDR1 and CDR2: LNHNV, YYDKDF (reference sequence). The CDR3: CATSRAGQNTEAFF. CDR3 in DNA: TGTGCCACCAGCAGAGCGGGACAGAACACTGAAGCTTTCTTT.

This chain joins TRBV28 and TRBJ2-7; possibly TRBD2 for D (5 bases). Germline CDR1 is MDHEN and CDR2 is SYDVKM. Between the trimmed V and J ends, which lost 2 bases and 2 bases, there was a span of 13 bases. This CDR3 has 15 amino acids. The CDR3, as DNA: TGTGCCAGCAGTTTAATGAGGGAGCTAACCTACGAGCAGTACTTC. This gives the protein CASSLMRELTYEQYF.

CDR3 nucleotide sequence: TGCAGCGTTGACGGCCTGGTGTACAGGGGGAACTATGGCTACACCTTC. Translating it yields CSVDGLVYRGNYGYTF. V is TRBV29-1 and J is TRBJ1-2; 8 positions agree with TRBD1. Trimming at V came to 3 bases and at J to 2 bases, leaving 11 bases not matched to a gene. This CDR3 spans 16 amino acids. Germline CDR1 is SQVTM and CDR2 is ANQGSEA.

The V gene is TRBV25-1, the J gene TRBJ2-3; 7 nucleotides agree with TRBD2. The CDR3 extends over 15 amino acids. Trimming removed 4 bases from V and 3 bases from J; junction bases left unmatched: 7. Germline CDR1 MGHDK, CDR2 SYGVNS. CDR3 sequence reads: CASSGTGGPTDTQYF. Here the CDR3 DNA reads TGTGCCAGCAGTGGAACGGGGGGTCCTACAGATACGCAGTATTTT.

The V and J genes are TRBV3-1 and TRBJ1-2; 8 bases fit TRBD1. With V trimmed by 2 bases and J by 3 bases, 8 bases remained unmatched. There are 16 residues in the CDR3. CDR1 is LGHDT, CDR2 YNNKEL, per germline (reference sequence). The CDR3 region is CASSQPGTGEDYGYTF. CDR3 bases: TGTGCCAGCAGCCAACCCGGGACAGGCGAGGACTATGGCTACACCTTC.

The V gene is TRBV4-1, the J gene TRBJ2-7; tentative D call: TRBD1 (6 bases). The CDR3 length is 15 residues. CDR1 and CDR2 (germline): MGHRA, YSYEKL. Trimming removed 0 bases at V and 1 base at J, with 10 bases between. The CDR3 is CASSQDIRGSYEQYF. CDR3 coding DNA: TGCGCCAGCAGCCAAGATATTAGGGGGTCCTACGAGCAGTACTTC.

As DNA, the CDR3 is TGTGCCAGCAGCTATAAAGGGGGCGCATATAATTCACCCCTCCACTTT. It is translated as CASSYKGGAYNSPLHF. The chain carries TRBV5-5 and TRBJ1-6; 7 positions match TRBD1. Germline CDR1 SGHKS, CDR2 YYEKEE (reference sequence). Losses at the gene ends were 3 bases for V and 4 bases for J; bases not matched to a gene: 7. The CDR3 sequence is 16 residues long.

In regard to this clonotype: With a much larger clone just one base away, this may be a read error. Here the CDR3 DNA reads TGTGCCACCAGTGATTCAAGCGGGAGCTCCTACAAAGAGCAGTTCTTC. Amino acids: CATSDSSGSSYKEQFF. The V and J genes are TRBV24-1 and TRBJ2-1, with 8 bases matching TRBD2. The CDR3 length is 16 residues. Germline CDR1 is KGHDR and CDR2 is SFDVKD.

The genes are TRBV11-2 and TRBJ2-2; no firm D call. This CDR3 contains 14 residues. The germline CDR1 and CDR2 sequences are SGHAT and FQNNGV. V lost 2 bases and J lost 4, with 8 bases in between. Here the CDR3 reads CASSLFLGTGELFF. The CDR3 nucleotides are TGTGCCAGCAGCTTATTTCTAGGCACCGGGGAGCTGTTTTTT.

The chain couples TRBV9 to TRBJ1-1; D is perhaps TRBD1 (5 bases). V lost 6 bases and J lost 0, with 18 bases in between. The CDR3 covers 16 residues. Per germline, CDR1 SGDLS and CDR2 YYNGEE. CDR3 in DNA: TGTGCCAGCACCCCAGGGAAGGGACCTATGAACACTGAAGCTTTCTTT. Residues: CASTPGKGPMNTEAFF.

Of note for this clonotype: The junction does not match germline at one end; this may be a read error. The genes are TRBV12-3 or TRBV12-4 and TRBJ2-3; 9 nucleotides align to TRBD2. This CDR3 contains 15 residues. DNA for the CDR3: TGTGCCAGCAGGATAGCGGGGGCTAGCACAGATATGCAGTATTTT. This encodes CASRIAGASTDMQYF.

This clonotype turned up a few times. The chain links TRBV20-1 to TRBJ1-4; D perhaps matches TRBD1 (6 bases). The germline gives CDR1 DFQATT, CDR2 SNEGSKA (reference sequence). The CDR3 is 13 amino acids. The ends were cut back, 4 bases at V and 5 bases at J, with 11 bases in the middle. CDR3 sequence reads: CSAIDRRNEKLFF. DNA for the CDR3: TGCAGTGCTATAGACAGGCGGAATGAAAAACTGTTTTTT.

This clonotype was recorded a few times. J is TRBJ2-5 and V is TRBV3-1; TRBD2 matches 8 bases. Germline CDR1 is LGHDT and CDR2 is YNNKEL (reference sequence). Trimming removed 3 bases from V and 11 bases from J; junction bases left unmatched: 8. This CDR3 comprises 13 residues. CDR3 sequence: CASSHDRLAGQYF. Written as DNA, the CDR3 is TGTGCCAGCAGCCATGATCGGCTAGCGGGTCAGTACTTC.

This clonotype turned up a few times. The chain has TRBV20-1 and TRBJ2-7; D not certain. The V end lost 0 bases, the J end lost 3 bases, and 6 bases lay between the germline ends. Germline V gene data show CDR1 as DFQATT and CDR2 as SNEGSKA (reference sequence). The CDR3 extends over 12 amino acids. The CDR3 spells CSARDPDYEQYF. The CDR3 DNA follows: TGCAGTGCTAGAGATCCAGACTACGAGCAGTACTTC.

The rearrangement uses TRBV10-3 and TRBJ1-2; 9 nucleotides align to TRBD1. With 4 bases clipped from V and 2 bases from J, the junction kept 8 bases outside the gene matches. Germline loops: CDR1 ENHRY, CDR2 SYGVKD. CDR3 size: 16 residues. In DNA form, the CDR3 reads TGTGCCATCAGTGGGAGACAGGGGGACCGAAACTATGGCTACACCTTC. This gives the protein CAISGRQGDRNYGYTF.

This clonotype was counted only a few times. The chain links TRBV4-2 to TRBJ2-1, with TRBD2 matching over 10 bases. The CDR3 sequence is 15 residues long. Germline CDR1 and CDR2: LGHNA and YNFKEQ. The V and J ends lost 1 base and 9 bases, in that order; junction bases with no gene match: 6. The DNA of the CDR3 is TGTGCCAGCAGCCAAGGTCCTAGCGGGAGAACTGAGCAGTTCTTC. Translating it yields CASSQGPSGRTEQFF.

This clonotype appeared a few times. This chain uses TRBV6-1 with TRBJ2-1, with D unresolved. Trimming cost V 0 bases and J 9 bases, with 9 bases left between them. CDR1 is MNHNS, CDR2 SASEGT, per germline. The CDR3 sequence is 13 residues long. Here the CDR3 reads CASSEAGRSEQFF. In DNA, the CDR3 is TGTGCCAGCAGTGAAGCCGGGCGCAGTGAGCAGTTCTTC.

The sample holds a few counts of this clonotype. The genes are TRBV12-3 or TRBV12-4 and TRBJ2-3; perhaps TRBD1 as D (6 bases). Trimming took 8 bases from V and 2 from J, leaving 17 bases between them. This CDR3 has 15 amino acids. The CDR3 DNA follows: TGTGCCAGCTCGCCTGGGGACATGCCCACAGATACGCAGTATTTT. This sequence encodes CASSPGDMPTDTQYF.

This clonotype appeared a few times. The chain couples TRBV29-1 to TRBJ1-4, with D uncertain. The germline gives CDR1 SQVTM, CDR2 ANQGSEA. V lost 1 base, J lost 6 bases, and 9 bases lay in between. The CDR3 loop spans 13 amino acids. The CDR3 region has the DNA TGCAGCGTTGAAGTGTCAGGCTATGAAAAACTGTTTTTT. This codes for CSVEVSGYEKLFF.